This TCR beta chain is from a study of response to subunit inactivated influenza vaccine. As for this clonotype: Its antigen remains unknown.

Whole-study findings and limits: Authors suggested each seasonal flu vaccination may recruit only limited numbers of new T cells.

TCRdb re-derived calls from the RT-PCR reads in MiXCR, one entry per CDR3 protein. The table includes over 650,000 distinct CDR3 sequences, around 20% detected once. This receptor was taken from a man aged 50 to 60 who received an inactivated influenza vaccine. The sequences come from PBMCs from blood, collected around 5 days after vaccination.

The CDR3 region is CASSYGRVSADGYTF. CDR3 sequence (DNA): TGTGCCAGCAGTTACGGACGTGTTTCGGCAGATGGCTACACCTTC. The chain links TRBV6-5 to TRBJ1-2; no clear D. Per the germline V gene, CDR1 is MNHEY and CDR2 is SVGAGI. The V end lost 2 bases, the J end lost 6 bases, and 16 bases lay between the germline ends. CDR3 length: 15 residues.